Listed here are 27 T cell receptor beta chains from one sample, sequenced in a study of blood T cell repertoires in COVID-19. The assay was immunoSEQ multiplex PCR, and TCRdb's table has in-frame clones only and misses some. The table includes tens of thousands of clones, around three quarters detected once. Input material: peripheral blood. The receptors originated from a human donor in a cohort sampled during active COVID-19.

V is TRBV27 and J is TRBJ2-7; 9 positions agree with TRBD2. In germline, CDR1 is MNHEY, CDR2 SMNVEV (reference sequence). The CDR3 has 14 amino acids. V was pared by 6 bases and J by 13 bases, with 16 bases of the junction left unmatched. The CDR3, as DNA: TGTGCCAGCAGACTTCAATCCGGGACTAGCCCCCCCTACTTC. The encoded protein is CASRLQSGTSPPYF.

The J gene is TRBJ1-2, the V gene TRBV9; D is undetermined. The CDR3 is 16 residues long. V was clipped by 4 bases and J by 3 bases, with 19 bases between them. Germline V gene data show CDR1 as SGDLS and CDR2 as YYNGEE. CDR3 nucleotide sequence: TGTGCCAGCAGCCCCCACCAGAGGGTAGACCACTATGGCTACACCTTC. Translated, it gives CASSPHQRVDHYGYTF.

The chain has TRBV4-3 and TRBJ2-7; tentatively, D is TRBD1 (6 bases). Germline loops: CDR1 LGHNA, CDR2 YSLEER. There are 13 residues in the CDR3. Trimming cost V 3 bases and J 2 bases, with 8 bases left between them. In DNA, the CDR3 is TGCGCCAGCAGCCAGGACAGAGCCTACGAGCAGTACTTC. Its translation: CASSQDRAYEQYF.

The chain recombines TRBV12-3 or TRBV12-4 with TRBJ2-7, with a possible D match to TRBD1 (7 bases). V shed 4 bases and J shed 4 bases, with 11 bases lying between them. This CDR3 contains 13 residues. CDR3 in amino acids: CASSSEGAYEQYF. CDR3 DNA: TGTGCCAGCAGTTCGGAGGGGGCTTACGAGCAGTACTTC.

The chain uses TRBV4-2 and TRBJ2-2; 16 bases match TRBD2. After removal of 4 bases from V and 5 bases from J, the junction contained 7 bases not matched to a gene. The CDR3 is 18 amino acids. The germline CDR1 and CDR2 sequences are LGHNA and YNFKEQ. CDR3 DNA sequence: TGTGCCAGCAGCCCGGGGACTAGCGGGAGGGGACGGACCGGGGAGCTGTTTTTT. This translates into CASSPGTSGRGRTGELFF.

The genes are TRBV24-1 and TRBJ2-7, with 9 nucleotides matching TRBD1. V gave up 4 bases and J gave up 4 bases; unmatched junction bases: 7. Germline CDR1 and CDR2: KGHDR and SFDVKD. This CDR3 spans 15 amino acids. The CDR3: CATSDPGQGNYEQYF. In DNA form, the CDR3 reads TGTGCCACCAGTGACCCGGGACAGGGAAATTACGAGCAGTACTTC.

V gene TRBV6-1 combines with J gene TRBJ1-5; D not certain. In germline, CDR1 is MNHNS, CDR2 SASEGT. V dropped 1 base and J dropped 3 bases, with 10 bases sitting between them. The CDR3 consists of 15 residues. This CDR3 is CASSEVRAYNQPQHF. The CDR3 nucleotides are TGTGCCAGCAGTGAAGTGCGAGCTTACAATCAGCCCCAGCATTTT.

This clone was seen a single time. The chain recombines TRBV3-1 (or the pseudogene TRBV3-2) with TRBJ2-5; 15 bases are a match to TRBD2. The junction had 16 bases not matched to a gene; V was cut back by 6 bases and J by 5 bases. Germline assignment: CDR1 LGHDT and CDR2 YNNKEL (reference sequence). The CDR3 spans 19 residues. The CDR3 loop is CASRKRTSGRAARAETQYF. In DNA, the CDR3 is TGTGCCAGCAGGAAACGGACTAGCGGGAGGGCCGCTCGGGCGGAGACCCAGTACTTC.

This chain joins TRBV6-1 and TRBJ2-7, with D perhaps TRBD1 (6 bases). The CDR3 length is 12 residues. The germline CDR1 and CDR2 sequences are MNHNS and SASEGT. The germline V and J ends were trimmed by 2 bases and 6 bases, with 8 bases remaining between them. The CDR3 spells CASSELGGEQYF. CDR3 nucleotide sequence: TGTGCCAGCAGTGAACTAGGGGGCGAGCAGTACTTC.

V gene TRBV4-3 combines with J gene TRBJ2-5; D is unresolved. The CDR3 is 18 amino acids. Trimming stripped 0 bases from V and 4 bases from J, with 21 bases between. The germline gives CDR1 LGHNA, CDR2 YSLEER. CDR3 sequence reads: CASSQEPEERTSRETQYF. The CDR3 DNA sequence: TGCGCCAGCAGCCAAGAGCCCGAAGAGCGTACCTCCCGAGAGACCCAGTACTTC.

V is TRBV6-1 and J is TRBJ2-1; D is possibly TRBD1 (6 bases). The germline V and J ends were trimmed by 1 base and 10 bases, with 17 bases remaining between them. From germline, CDR1 is MNHNS and CDR2 SASEGT. The CDR3 has 15 residues. As DNA, the CDR3 is TGTGCCAGCAGTGAAGTGGCAGGGGAGATGGTCGAGCAGTTCTTC. Amino acids: CASSEVAGEMVEQFF.

The genes are TRBV5-1 and TRBJ2-7; 8 bases line up with TRBD1. With V trimmed by 2 bases and J by 10 bases, 14 bases remained unmatched. Germline-derived CDR1 and CDR2 are SGHRS and YFSETQ. The CDR3 covers 15 residues. Written as DNA, the CDR3 is TGCGCCAGCAGCTTACTGACCTCAGACAGGGGAGGTCAGTACTTC. Translation: CASSLLTSDRGGQYF. Based on the CDR3 plus reference TRBV5-1 and TRBJ2-7, the full variable domain is KAGVTQTPRYLIKTRGQQVTLSCSPISGHRSVSWYQQTPGQGLQFLFEYFSETQRNKGNFPGRFSGRQFSNSRSEMNVSTLELGDSALYLCASSLLTSDRGGQYFGPGTRLTVT.

The chain employs TRBV7-9 and TRBJ2-7; D is undetermined. The V end lost 1 base, the J end lost 2 bases, and 6 bases lay between the germline ends. The CDR3 contains 13 residues. Germline-derived CDR1 and CDR2 are SEHNR and FQNEAQ (reference sequence). CDR3 residues: CASSLERAYEQYF. DNA for the CDR3: TGTGCCAGCAGCTTAGAACGGGCCTACGAGCAGTACTTC.

This clone has more than one count but fewer than ten. The chain recombines TRBV6-6 with TRBJ1-5, with D possibly TRBD1 on 6 matching bases. The CDR3 has 13 amino acids. V lost 7 bases, J lost 3 bases, and 10 bases lay in between. The germline V gene has CDR1 MNHNY and CDR2 SVGAGI (reference sequence). The CDR3 sequence is CASTGDTNQPQHF. DNA for the CDR3: TGTGCCAGCACAGGGGACACCAATCAGCCCCAGCATTTT.

V and J are TRBV7-2 and TRBJ2-7; TRBD2 is a possible D gene (6 bases). In germline, CDR1 is SGHTA, CDR2 FQGNSA. The CDR3 is made up of 15 amino acids. Trimming shortened V by 2 bases and J by 7 bases, and 18 bases separated the two germline ends. Here the CDR3 DNA reads TGTGCCAGCAGCTTAAGTTCGGGAGCTAAGGTAGAGCAGTACTTC. Its translation: CASSLSSGAKVEQYF.

J is TRBJ2-3 and V is TRBV28; tentatively, D is TRBD1 (5 bases). CDR1 is MDHEN, CDR2 SYDVKM, per germline. V was clipped by 11 bases and J by 4 bases, with 16 bases between them. The CDR3 has 13 residues. For the CDR3, the DNA is TGTGCCGTCCAGTGGCAGGGTCCAGATACGCAGTATTTT. Its translation: CAVQWQGPDTQYF.

This chain uses TRBV3-1 (or the pseudogene TRBV3-2) with TRBJ1-3; D is possibly TRBD1 (5 bases). CDR3 length equals 18 residues. Between the trimmed V and J ends, which lost 1 base and 2 bases, there was a span of 18 bases. Germline CDR1 LGHDT, CDR2 YNNKEL (reference sequence). The CDR3 here is CASSQVGVTAGPGNTIYF. The DNA for the CDR3 is TGTGCCAGCAGCCAAGTCGGCGTAACAGCGGGACCTGGAAACACCATATATTTT.

The chain links TRBV12-3 or TRBV12-4 to TRBJ2-7, with a possible D match to TRBD1 (5 bases). Trimming removed 3 bases at V and 4 bases at J, with 10 bases between. This CDR3 has 13 amino acids. CDR3 sequence: CASSLSRGYEQYF. For the CDR3, the DNA is TGTGCCAGCAGTTTGTCTAGGGGTTACGAGCAGTACTTC.

The chain couples TRBV5-1 to TRBJ1-2, with 12 bases identical to TRBD1. After removal of 8 bases from V and 6 bases from J, the junction contained 11 bases not matched to a gene. This CDR3 is built from 15 residues. The germline gives CDR1 SGHRS, CDR2 YFSETQ. In nucleotides, the CDR3 is TGCGCCAGTAGGGACAGGGGGCGAGTAGTGGATGGCTACACCTTC. This gives the protein CASRDRGRVVDGYTF.

The chain combines TRBV5-4 with TRBJ1-6; a possible D gene is TRBD1 (5 bases). The V end was cut by 7 bases, the J end by 6 bases, with 14 bases between. Germline V gene data show CDR1 as SGHNT and CDR2 as YYREEE (reference sequence). This CDR3 has 14 residues. CDR3 coding DNA: TGTGCCAGCGCTTCCCGGACAACTAATTCACCCCTCCACTTT. Protein product: CASASRTTNSPLHF.

CDR3: CASSATGDTQYF. The CDR3 nucleotides read TGTGCCAGTAGTGCCACGGGAGATACGCAGTATTTT. The chain has TRBV19 and TRBJ2-3; the D is unclear. CDR3 length: 12 residues. Germline V gene data show CDR1 as LNHDA and CDR2 as SQIVND (reference sequence). V lost 5 bases to trimming and J lost 5 bases, with 8 bases between them.

The chain links TRBV19 to TRBJ1-2, with TRBD1 identical over 9 bases. Germline V lookup: CDR1 LNHDA, CDR2 SQIVND (reference sequence). CDR3 length equals 15 residues. Trimming cost V 2 bases and J 8 bases; bases outside gene matches: 9. CDR3: CASSITGGNSGGYTF. The DNA for the CDR3 is TGTGCCAGTAGTATAACAGGGGGCAATTCGGGAGGCTACACCTTC. Full variable domain (remainder filled in from reference TRBV19 and TRBJ1-2): DGGITQSPKYLFRKEGQNVTLSCEQNLNHDAMYWYRQDPGQGLRLIYYSQIVNDFQKGDIAEGYSVSREKKESFPLTVTSAQKNPTAFYLCASSITGGNSGGYTFGSGTRLTVV.

The chain uses TRBV5-5 and TRBJ2-5; D is perhaps TRBD2 (6 bases). The CDR3 covers 15 residues. Between the trimmed V and J ends, which lost 4 bases and 0 bases, there was a span of 13 bases. Germline CDR1 is SGHKS and CDR2 is YYEKEE (reference sequence). The CDR3 is CASSATSKYQETQYF. DNA of the CDR3: TGTGCCAGCAGCGCCACTAGCAAGTACCAAGAGACCCAGTACTTC.

The chain links TRBV11-3 to TRBJ2-6; D is unresolved. From germline, CDR1 is SGHNT and CDR2 YENEEA. V was shortened by 1 base and J by 0 bases, with 4 bases between the two germline ends. The CDR3 extends over 15 amino acids. CDR3 nucleotides: TGTGCCAGCAGCTTAGCGTTCTCTGGGGCCAACGTCCTGACTTTC. Its translation is CASSLAFSGANVLTF.

The table lists this clone with a few counts. This chain joins TRBV19 and TRBJ1-6; D gene uncertain. Germline V gives CDR1 LNHDA, CDR2 SQIVND (reference sequence). The CDR3 has 14 residues. Deletions cut 0 bases from V and 10 bases from J, with 10 bases between. CDR3 sequence reads: CASSIDEGRSPLHF. The CDR3 DNA sequence: TGTGCCAGTAGTATAGACGAGGGAAGATCACCCCTCCACTTT.

The rearrangement joins TRBV27 to TRBJ2-7; 12 nucleotides match TRBD2. This CDR3 has 18 amino acids. V was pared by 0 bases and J by 5 bases, with 11 bases of the junction left unmatched. Germline lookup yields CDR1 MNHEY and CDR2 SMNVEV (reference sequence). The CDR3 DNA is TGTGCCAGCAGTTTATCCCCCCAACTAGCGGGAGGCTTCCACGAGCAGTACTTC. Its protein is CASSLSPQLAGGFHEQYF.

V usage is TRBV4-1 and J usage is TRBJ2-7; weak D call: TRBD2 (6 bases). Trimming shortened V by 0 bases and J by 2 bases, and 8 bases separated the two germline ends. This CDR3 is built from 14 residues. Germline V gene lookup returns CDR1 MGHRA and CDR2 YSYEKL. The CDR3 nucleotides read TGCGCCAGCAGCCAAGATCAGCGGGCCTACGAGCAGTACTTC. Protein: CASSQDQRAYEQYF.